This is a list of T cell receptor beta chains from one sample in a study of OX40 agonist ivuxolimab in advanced cancers. Here immunoSEQ multiplex PCR was the method, and the copy in TCRdb shows in-frame clones only, minus some. The table has 66,000 or so clones, around 73% seen once; the top ten hold around 1.5%. Specimen: CD4+ or CD8+ T cells sorted from blood, collected in a trial of the OX40 agonist ivuxolimab. Receptors were obtained from an adult with an advanced solid tumor such as melanoma, head and neck, liver or kidney cancer. The CDR3 runs from the conserved cysteine through the conserved F or W. D genes are given only for firm matches. Size tells how often a clone was seen (once, few, many) or the class of an expanded clone, and some rows leave it out.

J	V	size	D	DNA	CDR3
TRBJ2-1	TRBV9	NA	NA	TGTGCCAGCAGTGCGACCGCGGACAGCTCCTACAATGAGCAGTTCTTC	CASSATADSSYNEQFF
TRBJ1-3	TRBV30	NA	NA	TGTGCCTGGAACCGCCACTCTGGAAACACCATATATTTT	CAWNRHSGNTIYF
TRBJ1-6	TRBV10-3	NA	NA	TGTGCCATTGGAGATAGAGATAATTCACCCCTCCACTTT	CAIGDRDNSPLHF
TRBJ1-5	TRBV11-2	NA	NA	TGTGCCAGCAGCTTGACGTCGGGGAGGCCCCAGCATTTT	CASSLTSGRPQHF
TRBJ2-7	TRBV4-1	few	NA	TGCGCCAGCAGCCCACTGCAGGGGGGGGCCTACGAGCAGTACTTC	CASSPLQGGAYEQYF
TRBJ2-7	TRBV6-1	NA	NA	TGTGCCAGCAGGGCCTCTACAGAGAGGAACGAGCAGTACTTC	CASRASTERNEQYF
TRBJ2-7	TRBV19	once	TRBD2	TGTGCCAGTAGTATGGCTAGCGGGAGGGTATACGAGCAGTACTTC	CASSMASGRVYEQYF
TRBJ2-7	TRBV30	NA	TRBD1	TGTGCCTGGAGTCCTCGGGACAGGCCCTACGAGCAGTACTTC	CAWSPRDRPYEQYF
TRBJ1-2	TRBV30	NA	TRBD1	TGTGCCTGGAGTGTACAACAGGGGGTTGGCTACACCTTC	CAWSVQQGVGYTF
TRBJ2-5	TRBV30	NA	NA	TGTGCCTGGGCAGGGGAGACCCAGTACTTC	CAWAGETQYF
TRBJ1-4	TRBV4-1	NA	NA	TGCGCCAGCAGCCAATACAATAATGAAAAACTGTTTTTT	CASSQYNNEKLFF
TRBJ2-7	TRBV10-3	NA	NA	TGTGCCACACATGTGGGGGGCGTGTACGAGCAGTACTTC	CATHVGGVYEQYF
TRBJ1-5	TRBV21-1	NA	NA	TGTGCCAGCACCCCAAGGAGGGCAGGGGAGTATAGCAATCAGCCCCAGCATTTT	CASTPRRAGEYSNQPQHF
TRBJ2-3	TRBV29-1	NA	NA	TGCAGCGTTCTAGGGGGGGAAAGAGGCACAGATACGCAGTATTTT	CSVLGGERGTDTQYF
TRBJ2-7	TRBV6-4	NA	NA	TGTGCCAGCAGTGACCCCCAGGGGAAGTTCCACGAGCAGTACTTC	CASSDPQGKFHEQYF
TRBJ1-3	TRBV14	few	NA	TGTGCCAGCAGCCAGGCTTTGTTGAGAAGGTCCGACTCTGGAAACACCATATATTTT	CASSQALLRRSDSGNTIYF
TRBJ2-5	TRBV7-8	NA	NA	TGTGCCAGCAGCTTAGGGCTACAAGAGACCCAGTACTTC	CASSLGLQETQYF
TRBJ2-2	TRBV7-3	NA	NA	TGTGCCAGCAGCCGGAACTCAGGGGCGCCCGGGGAGCTGTTTTTT	CASSRNSGAPGELFF
TRBJ1-4	TRBV10-3	NA	NA	TGTGCCACTCGGGAAGCAACTAATGAAAAACTGTTTTTT	CATREATNEKLFF
TRBJ2-7	TRBV5-1	NA	NA	TGCGCCAGCAGCTTGGTTGGGGGACCTTCCTCCTACGAGCAGTACTTC	CASSLVGGPSSYEQYF
TRBJ2-5	TRBV14	NA	TRBD2	TGTGCCAGCAGCCAAGATCGGGGGCCTAGCGGGGCTCGAGGGGAGACCCAGTACTTC	CASSQDRGPSGARGETQYF
TRBJ2-3	TRBV4-1	NA	NA	TGCGCCAGCAGCCAATCAGGGGACAAGGCAGATACGCAGTATTTT	CASSQSGDKADTQYF
TRBJ2-2	TRBV12-5	NA	TRBD2	TGTGCTAGTGGTTTGCCAAGAGCTACTAGCGGGAGGAACACCGGGGAGCTGTTTTTT	CASGLPRATSGRNTGELFF
TRBJ1-6	TRBV5-1	NA	NA	TGCGCCAGCAAGGAGGGTCATAATTCACCCCTCCACTTT	CASKEGHNSPLHF
TRBJ1-2	TRBV5-4	NA	TRBD1	TGTGCCAGCAGCCCTGGACAGGGGGCGGGCTACACCTTC	CASSPGQGAGYTF
TRBJ2-7	TRBV5-6	NA	NA	TGTGCCGGCAGCCCAACAGGATCTGAGCAGTACTTC	CAGSPTGSEQYF
TRBJ2-3	TRBV28	NA	NA	TGTGCCAGCACTCAACCGCCAGGGGAAGATACGCAGTATTTT	CASTQPPGEDTQYF
TRBJ2-7	TRBV18	NA	NA	TGTGCCAGCTCAGAGGGGTGGGCTTCCTACGAGCAGTACTTC	CASSEGWASYEQYF
TRBJ2-7	TRBV11-2	NA	NA	TGTGCCAGCGGAAGGACACTTCCGCCCTACGAGCAGTACTTC	CASGRTLPPYEQYF
TRBJ2-5	TRBV6-5	NA	TRBD1	TGTGCCAGCCGAAACCCCAAGACAGGGGGGGAGACCCAGTACTTC	CASRNPKTGGETQYF
TRBJ2-1	TRBV7-2	once	TRBD2	TGTGCCAGCAGCCCCCGTGCGGGAGGAGGTGAGCAGTTCTTC	CASSPRAGGGEQFF
TRBJ1-2	TRBV5-1	NA	TRBD1	TGCGCCAGCAGCTTGTGGACAGGGGGATCTAACTATGGCTACACCTTC	CASSLWTGGSNYGYTF
TRBJ1-1	TRBV29-1	NA	NA	TGCAGCGGATACAGGGTAAACACTGAAGCTTTCTTT	CSGYRVNTEAFF
TRBJ2-1	TRBV14	NA	NA	TGTGCCAGCAGCCAAGTCGCGGGACCTTACAATGAGCAGTTCTTC	CASSQVAGPYNEQFF
TRBJ2-4	TRBV19	NA	TRBD2	TGTGCCAGTAGTATTGGGACTAGCGGAAACATTCAGTACTTC	CASSIGTSGNIQYF
TRBJ2-5	TRBV5-1	NA	NA	TGCGCCAGCGGAAGAACAGGCTTCGGTGGGGAGACCCAGTACTTC	CASGRTGFGGETQYF
TRBJ2-1	TRBV5-6	NA	TRBD1	TGTGCCAGCAGCTTGCAGGGGGTTAGCTCCTACAATGAGCAGTTCTTC	CASSLQGVSSYNEQFF
TRBJ1-1	TRBV7-4	few	TRBD1	TGTGCCAGCACCAAGCCCGGAGGCAGGGGGACTGAAGCTTTCTTT	CASTKPGGRGTEAFF
TRBJ2-5	TRBV25-1	NA	NA	TGTGCCAGCACCAAAACAGGTCGGGAGACCCAGTACTTC	CASTKTGRETQYF
TRBJ1-1	TRBV28	NA	NA	TGTGCCAGCAGTTTAGCCCGGATAAGGAGCACTGAAGCTTTCTTT	CASSLARIRSTEAFF
TRBJ1-2	TRBV6-5	once	NA	TGTGCCAGCAGTTACTCAGGGGATGGGGGCCACACCTTC	CASSYSGDGGHTF
TRBJ1-4	TRBV10-2	few	NA	TGCGCCAGCAGTGAGAGACAGCTTAATGAAAAACTGTTTTTT	CASSERQLNEKLFF
TRBJ1-2	TRBV28	once	NA	TGTGCCAGCAGTAACGGACCAGGGGTCTATGGCTACACCTTC	CASSNGPGVYGYTF
TRBJ2-5	TRBV20-1	NA	NA	TGCAGTGCGAGAGAACAAGAGACCCAGTACTTC	CSAREQETQYF
TRBJ2-5	TRBV5-6	NA	NA	TGTGCCAGCAGCCAGGGGGGGGAGACCCAGTACTTC	CASSQGGETQYF
TRBJ1-5	TRBV2	NA	NA	TGTGCCAGCAGTGAAGGGGCAAATAGCAATCAGCCCCAGCATTTT	CASSEGANSNQPQHF
TRBJ2-1	TRBV5-5	many	NA	TGTGCCAGCAGCCCCCTCGAGGCCTACAATGAGCAGTTCTTC	CASSPLEAYNEQFF
TRBJ2-1	TRBV14	NA	TRBD1	TGTGCCAGCAGCCAAGGGGGGACAGGGGTCAATGAGCAGTTCTTC	CASSQGGTGVNEQFF
TRBJ2-5	TRBV4-1	NA	NA	TGCGCCAGCAGCCAAGATATGAGAGGGGAGACCCAGTACTTC	CASSQDMRGETQYF
TRBJ1-5	TRBV11-1	NA	NA	TGTGCCAGCAGCATAGAGACCGGGCAGCCCCAGCATTTT	CASSIETGQPQHF
TRBJ2-6	TRBV5-4	NA	NA	TGTGCCAGCAGCGACCCCCGGTCTGGGGCCAACGTCCTGACTTTC	CASSDPRSGANVLTF
TRBJ1-1	TRBV6-4	NA	TRBD1	TGTGCCAGCAGTGACGTCACAGGGGGGAACACTGAAGCTTTCTTT	CASSDVTGGNTEAFF